Listed here is a single TCR beta chain. Germline assignment: CDR1 MNHEY and CDR2 SVGAGI. This CDR3 spans 15 amino acids. V gave up 4 bases and J gave up 6 bases; unmatched junction bases: 5. This sample is drawn from a study of blood T cell repertoires in COVID-19. Study as a whole: Italy, Spain and the United States were the sources of the convalescent and acute COVID-19 samples. Sources were T cells, B-cell-depleted T cells, or PBMCs; the material itself was cDNA or gDNA.

Source study methods: Reference gene primer amplification gave estimated nucleated cell counts. Libraries were prepared by immunoSEQ multiplex PCR; TCRdb keeps only in-frame clonotypes and omits some of them. V, J and clone size were drawn from that table, and D and trimming were deduced from the DNA. The data hold 200,000 to 250,000 clones, with less than 85% observed a single time. V usage is TRBV6-5 and J usage is TRBJ2-1; TRBD2 aligns across 11 bases. Sequenced material: peripheral blood. The origin of this receptor is a woman at least 80 years old with acute or convalescent COVID-19. The CDR3 sequence: CASSFSGGAGNEQFF. Written as DNA, the CDR3 is TGTGCCAGCAGTTTTAGCGGGGGGGCCGGCAATGAGCAGTTCTTC.